The TCR beta chain described here comes from a study of tissue T cells after allogeneic stem cell transplantation. The assay was immunoSEQ multiplex PCR, and TCRdb's table has in-frame clones only and misses some. Among about 22,000 clones, approximately 72% were seen once, and the ten largest hold over 0.6%. This CDR3 contains 14 residues. CDR1 is NNHNN, CDR2 SYGAGS, per germline (reference sequence). The junction had 6 bases not matched to a gene; V was cut back by 5 bases and J by 5 bases. Study-wide results and limits: Motif-based clustering found tissue-specific repertoire signatures shared across patients, though few clones were shared. Anatomically similar tissues had similar TCR repertoires within each patient.

Points on this clone: Its target is unknown. Genes and germline come from the mouse. The observed sequence ends 1 residue before the CDR3 terminus, with the missing tail filled in from the germline J gene.

Sequenced sample: spleen. The sequence was obtained from a female BALB/c mouse in good health. For this strain, the MHC haplotype corresponds to H2-d. V and J are TRBV13-2 and TRBJ2-7, with 11 bases matching TRBD2. The sequenced CDR3 bases are TGTGCCAGCGGAACTGGGGGGGCGAGGAATGAACAGTAC. This codes for CASGTGGARNEQY. The whole CDR3 protein is CASGTGGARNEQYF.